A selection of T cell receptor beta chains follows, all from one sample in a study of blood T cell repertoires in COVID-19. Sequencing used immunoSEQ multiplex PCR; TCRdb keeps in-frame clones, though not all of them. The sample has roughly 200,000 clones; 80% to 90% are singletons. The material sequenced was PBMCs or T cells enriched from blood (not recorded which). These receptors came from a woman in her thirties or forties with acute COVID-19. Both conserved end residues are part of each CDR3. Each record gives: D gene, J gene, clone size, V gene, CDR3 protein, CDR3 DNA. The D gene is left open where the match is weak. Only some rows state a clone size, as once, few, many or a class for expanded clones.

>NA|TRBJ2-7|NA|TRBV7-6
CASSLQASVWYEQYF
TGTGCCAGCAGCTTACAGGCTAGCGTTTGGTACGAGCAGTACTTC
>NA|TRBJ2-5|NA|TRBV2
CASTTYLQETQYF
TGTGCCAGCACCACCTATCTCCAAGAGACCCAGTACTTC
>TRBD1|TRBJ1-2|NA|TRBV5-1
CASSSGTGGGYGYTF
TGCGCCAGCAGCTCCGGGACAGGGGGAGGGTATGGCTACACCTTC
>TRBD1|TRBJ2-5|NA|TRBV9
CASSVVGQGGMETQYF
TGTGCCAGCAGCGTGGTTGGACAGGGGGGGATGGAGACCCAGTACTTC
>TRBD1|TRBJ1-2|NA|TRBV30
CAWSVINAGGYGYTF
TGTGCCTGGAGTGTAATTAACGCAGGGGGCTATGGCTACACCTTC
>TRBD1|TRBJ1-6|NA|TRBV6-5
CASRKTGTNSPLHF
TGTGCCAGCAGGAAGACAGGGACTAATTCACCCCTCCACTTT
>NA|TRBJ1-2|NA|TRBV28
CASSLVQPNYGYTF
TGTGCCAGCAGTTTAGTACAGCCAAACTATGGCTACACCTTC
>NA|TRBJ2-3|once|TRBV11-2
CASSLVVSTDTQYF
TGTGCCAGCAGCTTAGTAGTTAGCACAGATACGCAGTATTTT
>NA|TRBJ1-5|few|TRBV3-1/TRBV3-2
CASSSGHRAGQPQHF
TGTGCCAGCAGCTCCGGGCACCGAGCGGGTCAGCCCCAGCATTTT
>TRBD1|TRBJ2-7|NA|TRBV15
CATSRDTLRQGLGEQYF
TGTGCCACCAGCAGAGATACCCTTCGACAGGGCCTAGGAGAGCAGTACTTC
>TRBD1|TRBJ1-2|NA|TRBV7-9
CASSSTDRGHYLTF
TGTGCCAGCAGCTCCACGGACAGGGGGCATTATCTCACCTTC
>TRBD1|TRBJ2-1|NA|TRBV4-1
CASSQSRTGGREQFF
TGCGCCAGCAGCCAAAGTCGAACAGGGGGCCGGGAGCAGTTCTTC
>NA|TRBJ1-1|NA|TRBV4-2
CASSQVVVTEAFF
TGTGCCAGCAGCCAAGTTGTAGTCACTGAAGCTTTCTTT
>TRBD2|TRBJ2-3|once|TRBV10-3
CAISEALASGGDTQYF
TGTGCCATCAGTGAGGCCCTAGCTAGCGGGGGAGATACGCAGTATTTT
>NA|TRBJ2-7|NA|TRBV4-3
CASSQVVGEGYEQYF
TGCGCCAGCAGCCAAGTAGTAGGCGAGGGATACGAGCAGTACTTC
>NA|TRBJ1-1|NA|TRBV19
CASMRGREYTEAFF
TGTGCCAGTATGAGAGGACGGGAGTACACTGAAGCTTTCTTT
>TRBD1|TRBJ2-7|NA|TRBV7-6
CASSPGQGYEQYF
TGTGCCAGCAGCCCTGGACAGGGTTACGAGCAGTACTTC
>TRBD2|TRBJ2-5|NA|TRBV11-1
CASSRRTSQTQYF
TGTGCCAGCAGCCGCCGGACTAGTCAGACCCAGTACTTC
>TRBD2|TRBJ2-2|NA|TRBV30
CAWSAHLGGANTGELFF
TGTGCCTGGAGTGCCCACCTCGGGGGGGCGAACACCGGGGAGCTGTTTTTT
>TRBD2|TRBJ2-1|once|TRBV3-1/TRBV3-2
CASSQLAGVYNEQFF
TGTGCCAGCAGCCAACTAGCGGGGGTTTACAATGAGCAGTTCTTC
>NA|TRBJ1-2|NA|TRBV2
CASSGLFGDYGYTF
TGTGCCAGCAGTGGACTTTTCGGGGACTATGGCTACACCTTC
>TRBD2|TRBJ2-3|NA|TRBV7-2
CASSLSGGGLAGDTDTQYF
TGTGCCAGCAGCTTATCCGGAGGGGGACTAGCGGGGGACACAGATACGCAGTATTTT
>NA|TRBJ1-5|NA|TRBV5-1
CASSLDGAQPQHF
TGCGCCAGCAGCTTGGACGGTGCTCAGCCCCAGCATTTT
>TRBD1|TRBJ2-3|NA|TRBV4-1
CASSQEARGLADTQYF
TGCGCCAGCAGCCAAGAGGCCAGGGGGCTCGCAGATACGCAGTATTTT
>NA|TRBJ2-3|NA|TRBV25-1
CASSESRTDADTQYF
TGTGCCAGCAGTGAATCCCGGACAGATGCAGATACGCAGTATTTT
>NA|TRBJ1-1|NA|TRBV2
CASKEGTQAFF
TGTGCCAGCAAGGAGGGAACTCAAGCTTTCTTT
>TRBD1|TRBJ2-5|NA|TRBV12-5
CASGRAGGQETQYF
TGTGCTAGTGGGCGAGCAGGGGGCCAAGAGACCCAGTACTTC
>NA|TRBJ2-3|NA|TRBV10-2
CASSGSGVRTDTQYF
TGCGCCAGCAGTGGTTCCGGGGTCCGCACAGATACGCAGTATTTT
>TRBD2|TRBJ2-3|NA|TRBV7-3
CASSLGSSGGTDTQYF
TGTGCCAGCAGCCTCGGGTCTAGCGGGGGCACAGATACGCAGTATTTT
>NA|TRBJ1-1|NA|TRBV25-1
CASSEPGQNTEAFF
TGTGCCAGCAGTGAACCAGGCCAGAACACTGAAGCTTTCTTT
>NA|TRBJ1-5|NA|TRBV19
CASSPLYSNQPQHF
TGTGCCAGTAGTCCTCTTTATAGCAATCAGCCCCAGCATTTT